The TCR beta chain under discussion was sequenced for a study of cytomegalovirus exposure and HLA in healthy donors. Both 60 Vbeta primers and 13 Jbeta primers went into the PCR. The assay was immunoSEQ multiplex PCR, and TCRdb's table has in-frame clones only and misses some. The listing contains about 210,000 clones. From germline, CDR1 is LGHNA and CDR2 YSLEER. Trimming left V 2 bases short and J 5 bases short, with 19 bases between. The CDR3 covers 16 residues. General study points: Earlier analysis yielded a pattern in which most TCR beta V segments were productive about 90% or about 30% of the time. Later analysis reportedly placed an Asian-associated ancestry cluster below the approximately 730-donor mean in N-insertions. Available immune exposure information covered CMV serostatus only.

To note about this clone: The antigen is unknown.

This sequence originates from a woman in her twenties or thirties in good health and CMV-seropositive. The specimen was PBMCs. The V call is TRBV4-3, the J call TRBJ2-7; D might be TRBD1 (8 bases). CDR3 DNA sequence: TGCGCCAGCAGCCAAAAGGGGGGGCAGGGGGCCAACGAGCAGTACTTC. This sequence encodes CASSQKGGQGANEQYF.